This T cell receptor beta chain was found in a study of beta chain features in type 1 diabetes. Study outcomes and limitations: Shortening of TCRB CDR3s, moderate but significant, appeared in all four CD4+ subsets of Type 1 diabetes patients.

Remarks on this clone: Its specificity is not known.

Expressed TCRB transcripts were sequenced because the entire RNA isolate underwent reverse transcription. The method was immunoSEQ multiplex PCR; TCRdb's version includes in-frame clones alone and lacks a portion of them. The table has about 180,000 clones, around 7.8% seen once; the top ten hold more than 0.75%. With V trimmed by 8 bases and J by 3 bases, 1 base remained unmatched. Germline CDR1 ENHRY, CDR2 SYGVKD. The CDR3 covers 13 residues. The receptor was isolated from a woman aged 40 to 49 with type 1 diabetes. The chain has TRBV10-3 and TRBJ2-1, with 10 bases matching TRBD1. What was sequenced was central memory CD4+ T cells from blood. The CDR3 here is CAIGTGDYNEQFF. CDR3 in DNA: TGTGCCATCGGGACAGGGGACTACAATGAGCAGTTCTTC.